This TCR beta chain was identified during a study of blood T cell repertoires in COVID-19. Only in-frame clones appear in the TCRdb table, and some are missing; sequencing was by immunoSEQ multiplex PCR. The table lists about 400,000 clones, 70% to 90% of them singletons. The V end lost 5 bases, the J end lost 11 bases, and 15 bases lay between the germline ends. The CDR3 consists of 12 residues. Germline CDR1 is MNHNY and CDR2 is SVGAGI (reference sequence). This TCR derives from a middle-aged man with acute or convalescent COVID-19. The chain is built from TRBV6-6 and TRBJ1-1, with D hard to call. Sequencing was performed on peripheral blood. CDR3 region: CASSPRGGLAFF. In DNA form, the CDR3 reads TGTGCCAGCAGTCCCCGGGGAGGGCTGGCTTTCTTT.